This paragraph covers one T cell receptor beta chain sequence. Its antigen is undetermined. Both 60 Vbeta primers and 13 Jbeta primers went into the PCR. Generated by immunoSEQ multiplex PCR, the TCRdb table keeps only in-frame clones and is missing some. The sample carries 150,000 or so clones, nearly 80% recorded once. The data were taken from a study of cytomegalovirus exposure and HLA in healthy donors. Whole-study context: Counted in an early data release were 65 million to 100 million unique TCRs from HLA-typed donors.

Per germline, CDR1 MNHEY and CDR2 SVGAGI. This CDR3 spans 13 amino acids. V lost 6 bases to trimming and J lost 4 bases, with 12 bases between them. Findings and caveats of the study: Common viral pathogens (according to a later analysis) appeared linked to several of the most significant clusters. The authors enumerated over 150 TCR beta chains as linked to cytomegalovirus. Using a false discovery rate of 0.05, a later analysis showed that around 16,000 TCR beta sequences were associated with HLA alleles.

Sequencing was performed on PBMCs. The source is a male donor in good health and CMV-seronegative. The J gene is TRBJ1-1, the V gene TRBV6-5, with D unclear. The CDR3 coding sequence is TGTGCCAGCAGCCAGATTCGTGGCACTGAAGCTTTCTTT. Translated: CASSQIRGTEAFF.